The next 18 T cell receptor beta chains were all read from a single sample in a study of blood T cells in healthy people across ages. Then a second PCR, running roughly 7 to 11 cycles, was carried out with a sample-barcoded 5' primer and a J-beta primer mix. MiXCR was run by TCRdb on the 5' RACE reads, yielding one entry per CDR3 protein. The sample records hundreds of thousands of distinct CDR3 sequences, around half being singletons. Sequenced input: blood. The receptors were sampled from an older woman in good health.

This clonotype showed up just a few times. J is TRBJ2-7 and V is TRBV20-1, with 9 bases matching TRBD1. The J segment lost 2 bases and the V segment lost 5 bases, leaving 7 bases of the junction unmatched. The length of the CDR3 is 14 residues. CDR1 is DFQATT and CDR2 is SNEGSKA in the germline V gene (reference sequence). The CDR3 region has the DNA TGCAGTGCTGGACAGGGGACTACCACCTACGAGCAGTACTTC. Amino acid sequence: CSAGQGTTTYEQYF.

The genes are TRBV20-1 and TRBJ2-5, with 7 bases matching TRBD2. The trim removed 3 bases at V and 11 bases at J, leaving 18 bases unmatched. This CDR3 has 15 residues. Germline V lookup: CDR1 DFQATT, CDR2 SNEGSKA (reference sequence). Here the CDR3 reads CSARGGLPNYNEQYF. CDR3 sequence (DNA): TGCAGTGCTAGGGGGGGACTACCCAACTACAATGAGCAGTACTTC.

The chain combines TRBV4-3 with TRBJ2-1, with TRBD1 matching over 9 bases. V lost 0 bases and J lost 6; bases outside the gene matches: 9. The CDR3 length is 17 residues. CDR1 is LGHNA, CDR2 YSLEER, per germline. The CDR3 region has the DNA TGCGCCAGCAGCCAAGACCCCGGGACAGGGAGGGCCAATGAGCAGTTCTTC. As protein: CASSQDPGTGRANEQFF.

V gene TRBV28 combines with J gene TRBJ2-7, with 11 bases fitting TRBD1. Germline assignment: CDR1 MDHEN and CDR2 SYDVKM. CDR3 length: 16 amino acids. With 4 bases clipped from V and 5 bases from J, the junction kept 10 bases outside the gene matches. The CDR3 bases are TGTGCCAGCAGTTCCATGGGGACAGGGGGTCTCAACGAGCAGTACTTC. Its protein is CASSSMGTGGLNEQYF.

The chain couples TRBV4-1 to TRBJ2-5; TRBD1 matches at 10 bases. V gave up 4 bases and J gave up 4 bases; unmatched junction bases: 9. Looked up from germline, CDR1 is MGHRA and CDR2 is YSYEKL. This CDR3 spans 16 amino acids. This chain's CDR3 is CASSPGQGPGLETQYF. DNA of the CDR3: TGCGCCAGCAGCCCGGGACAGGGGCCGGGATTAGAGACCCAGTACTTC.

The chain couples TRBV5-1 to TRBJ2-5; D call uncertain. CDR3 length equals 15 residues. V dropped 5 bases and J dropped 11 bases, with 25 bases sitting between them. Per germline, CDR1 SGHRS and CDR2 YFSETQ. In DNA form, the CDR3 reads TGCGCCAGCAGGCTTTTGGCCGCTGAGTGGAATGAGCAGTACTTC. It specifies CASRLLAAEWNEQYF.

Remarks on this clonotype: Given a much more abundant clone one base away, this may be a read error. The chain employs TRBV20-1 and TRBJ2-3; maybe TRBD2 (5 bases). CDR1 and CDR2 from the germline V gene are DFQATT and SNEGSKA (reference sequence). The CDR3 length is 14 residues. CDR3 sequence reads: CSARPSGSTDAQYF. The CDR3 region has the DNA TGCAGTGCTAGGCCCAGCGGCTCCACAGATGCGCAGTATTTT.

This clonotype was counted many times. J is TRBJ2-7 and V is TRBV10-3; the match to TRBD1 covers 7 bases. Germline trimming cut 2 bases from V and 2 bases from J; bases unmatched to any gene: 6. This CDR3 region has 15 residues. Germline CDR1 ENHRY, CDR2 SYGVKD. The CDR3 reads CAISEGQAGTYEQYF. The DNA for the CDR3 is TGTGCCATCAGTGAGGGACAGGCGGGTACCTACGAGCAGTACTTC.

This clonotype has only a few counts. V is TRBV29-1 and J is TRBJ2-5, with TRBD2 as a possible D gene (6 bases). Trimming left V 7 bases short and J 5 bases short, with 14 bases between. The CDR3 has 12 residues. The germline CDR1 and CDR2 sequences are SQVTM and ANQGSEA. CDR3 amino acids: CSGWWGDETQYF. DNA for the CDR3: TGCAGCGGGTGGTGGGGGGATGAGACCCAGTACTTC.

This clonotype has more than one count but fewer than ten. The chain uses TRBV7-2 and TRBJ2-1, with 7 positions matching TRBD1. CDR1 and CDR2 (germline): SGHTA, FQGNSA. After removal of 8 bases from V and 9 bases from J, the junction contained 10 bases not matched to a gene. This CDR3 region has 13 residues. The CDR3 region has the DNA TGTGCCAGCTGCCGACAGGGTATTGGTGAGCAGTTCTTC. Its protein product is CASCRQGIGEQFF.

In this sample, this clonotype turned up many times. The genes are TRBV7-3 and TRBJ2-1, with 8 bases fitting TRBD2. Germline V CDR1 and CDR2: SGHTA, FQGTGA. The CDR3 runs to 15 residues. The trim removed 5 bases at V and 2 bases at J, leaving 5 bases unmatched. For the CDR3, the DNA is TGTGCCAGCAGCGCAACGGGAGGGCCCTACAATGAGCAGTTCTTC. Residues: CASSATGGPYNEQFF. Drawing the rest from reference TRBV7-3 and TRBJ2-1, the complete variable domain is GAGVSQTPSNKVTEKGKYVELRCDPISGHTALYWYRQSLGQGPEFLIYFQGTGAADDSGLPNDRFFAVRPEGSVSTLKIQRTERGDSAVYLCASSATGGPYNEQFFGPGTRLTVL.

The rearrangement links TRBV6-2 or TRBV6-3 to TRBJ1-5; D is possibly TRBD1 (5 bases). V dropped 6 bases and J dropped 4 bases, with 16 bases sitting between them. This CDR3 is 15 amino acids long. Germline loops: CDR1 MNHEY, CDR2 SVGEGT. The CDR3 DNA sequence: TGTGCCAGCAGCAGTACAGGCCCGGGGAATCAGCCCCAGCATTTT. This gives the protein CASSSTGPGNQPQHF.

This clonotype was seen only a few times. The genes are TRBV24-1 and TRBJ2-1; D might be TRBD2 (6 bases). Germline lookup yields CDR1 KGHDR and CDR2 SFDVKD. There are 12 residues in the CDR3. Trimming removed 6 bases from V and 8 bases from J, with 10 bases in between. DNA of the CDR3: TGTGCCACCAGTCTGGCGGGGTATGAGCAGTTCTTC. Encoded protein: CATSLAGYEQFF.

This clonotype has only a few counts. This sequence joins TRBV5-6 and TRBJ2-2, with 8 bases matching TRBD2. J lost 4 bases, V lost 4 bases, and 9 bases had no gene match. This CDR3 region has 16 residues. Germline CDR1 reads SGHDT; CDR2 reads YYEEEE. CDR3 nucleotides: TGTGCCAGCAGCCCATTAAAGCGGGAGCTCACCGGGGAGCTGTTTTTT. Its protein is CASSPLKRELTGELFF.

This clonotype was counted between two and nine times. The rearrangement joins TRBV20-1 to TRBJ1-5, with TRBD1 as a possible D gene (5 bases). The CDR3 runs 12 residues. CDR1 DFQATT and CDR2 SNEGSKA come from the germline V gene (reference sequence). V was pared by 0 bases and J by 6 bases, with 6 bases between. CDR3 DNA: TGCAGTGCTAGAGAAGGGGTTCAGCCCCAGCATTTT. This encodes CSAREGVQPQHF.

The chain links TRBV2 to TRBJ2-1; no clear D gene. There are 12 residues in the CDR3. Trimming left V 4 bases short and J 10 bases short, with 11 bases between. Looked up from germline, CDR1 is SNHLY and CDR2 is FYNNEI. The CDR3 spells CASSGTRAEQFF. DNA for the CDR3: TGTGCCAGCAGTGGTACCCGGGCCGAGCAGTTCTTC.

This clonotype has only a few counts. The V call is TRBV4-2, the J call TRBJ2-7, with D hard to call. Trimming left V 0 bases short and J 2 bases short, with 5 bases between. The CDR3 totals 13 residues. Per germline, CDR1 LGHNA and CDR2 YNFKEQ. The CDR3 reads CASSQDPPYEQYF. The DNA for the CDR3 is TGTGCCAGCAGCCAAGATCCTCCCTACGAGCAGTACTTC.

This clonotype appeared a few times. The J gene is TRBJ2-7, the V gene TRBV7-2, with 9 bases matching TRBD2. Germline CDR1 is SGHTA and CDR2 is FQGNSA. V dropped 2 bases and J dropped 6; count of bases not matched to a gene: 8. This CDR3 is built from 15 residues. CDR3 in DNA: TGTGCCAGCAGCTTAAGTAGCGGGAGCATAACCGAGCAGTACTTC. As protein: CASSLSSGSITEQYF.